Below are 25 T cell receptor beta chains sequenced from a single sample in a study of shared clonotypes between healthy human individuals. Produced via immunoSEQ multiplex PCR; TCRdb's table is partial and in-frame only. The table lists approximately 1.4 million clones, around 98% of them singletons. The sequenced sample consisted of naive CD4+ T cells sorted from blood. The subset is: CD45RA+ positively selected. The receptors were gathered from a man aged 30 to 45 in good health.

This rearrangement joins TRBV27 to TRBJ2-7; 9 positions agree with TRBD2. The V segment lost 3 bases and the J segment 5 bases; nucleotides outside the gene matches: 8. The CDR3 length is 15 residues. Germline V gene lookup returns CDR1 MNHEY and CDR2 SMNVEV (reference sequence). CDR3 nucleotide sequence: TGTGCCAGCAGTTTGTTTCTAGCGGGACCCCACGAGCAGTACTTC. Amino acids: CASSLFLAGPHEQYF.

This chain joins TRBV5-1 and TRBJ2-2; D is uncertain. V lost 2 bases and J 8 bases, leaving 13 bases between the germline ends. The CDR3 is 14 amino acids. Germline CDR1 SGHRS, CDR2 YFSETQ. The CDR3 DNA reads TGCGCCAGCAGCTTAACTGGCAGCATGGGGGAGCTGTTTTTT. It encodes CASSLTGSMGELFF.

V usage is TRBV7-9 and J usage is TRBJ2-3, with a possible D match to TRBD2 (5 bases). The germline V gene encodes CDR1 SEHNR and CDR2 FQNEAQ (reference sequence). This CDR3 is 13 amino acids long. The V end lost 7 bases, the J end lost 3 bases, and 11 bases lay between the germline ends. The CDR3 region is CASTTLATDTQYF. In nucleotides, the CDR3 is TGTGCCAGCACCACCCTAGCAACAGATACGCAGTATTTT.

V usage is TRBV25-1 and J usage is TRBJ2-1; 9 nucleotides align to TRBD2. J was trimmed by 4 bases and V by 6 bases; bases with no gene match: 16. CDR1 MGHDK and CDR2 SYGVNS come from the germline V gene. The CDR3 runs to 18 residues. DNA for the CDR3: TGTGCCAGCAGCCCCTTTGGGACTAGCAATAAGGTTTACAATGAGCAGTTCTTC. This translates into CASSPFGTSNKVYNEQFF.

This clone has a single count. The gene calls are TRBV10-1 and TRBJ2-1; D call uncertain. With 0 bases removed from V and 0 bases from J, the gap between germline ends came to 9 bases. This CDR3 is 16 amino acids long. Looked up from germline, CDR1 is WNHNN and CDR2 is SYGVQD (reference sequence). The CDR3 coding sequence is TGCGCCAGCAGTGAGTCATCGGCGGACTCCTACAATGAGCAGTTCTTC. Its protein product is CASSESSADSYNEQFF.

This chain uses TRBV7-3 with TRBJ2-2; no firm D call. The germline V and J ends were trimmed by 2 bases and 4 bases, with 17 bases remaining between them. The CDR3 sequence is 17 residues long. Germline V gene lookup returns CDR1 SGHTA and CDR2 FQGTGA. The CDR3 here is CASSLFVASLGTGELFF. The CDR3 bases are TGTGCCAGCAGCTTATTCGTCGCATCCCTAGGCACCGGGGAGCTGTTTTTT.

This chain uses TRBV5-1 with TRBJ2-1; 10 nucleotides match TRBD2. CDR1 is SGHRS and CDR2 is YFSETQ in the germline V gene. Losses at the gene ends were 4 bases for V and 5 bases for J; bases not matched to a gene: 3. CDR3 length: 14 amino acids. The DNA for the CDR3 is TGCGCCAGCAGCACGGGACTAGCGAACAATGAGCAGTTCTTC. Its protein product is CASSTGLANNEQFF.

The chain joins TRBV2 to TRBJ2-5, with D uncertain. The CDR3 loop spans 10 amino acids. Trimming stripped 3 bases from V and 10 bases from J, with 6 bases between. CDR1 is SNHLY, CDR2 FYNNEI, per germline. Written as DNA, the CDR3 is TGTGCCAGCAGTGATTGGAGCCAGTACTTC. Translated: CASSDWSQYF.

This clone has a single count. This sequence joins TRBV7-9 and TRBJ2-1; the D gene is possibly TRBD2 (5 bases). V gave up 6 bases and J gave up 5 bases, with 17 bases separating them. The CDR3 is made up of 15 amino acids. Looked up from germline, CDR1 is SEHNR and CDR2 is FQNEAQ (reference sequence). As DNA, the CDR3 is TGTGCCAGCAGGGGTGTAGCGAAAGAAAACAATGAGCAGTTCTTC. It yields the protein CASRGVAKENNEQFF.

The chain uses TRBV9 and TRBJ2-5, with 7 bases identical to TRBD1. The CDR3 contains 15 residues. Germline lookup yields CDR1 SGDLS and CDR2 YYNGEE. Germline trimming cut 0 bases from V and 4 bases from J; bases unmatched to any gene: 6. The CDR3 loop reads CASSVEGQRLETQYF. The CDR3 DNA reads as TGTGCCAGCAGCGTAGAGGGACAGAGGTTAGAGACCCAGTACTTC.

V gene TRBV5-6 combines with J gene TRBJ1-2; D is undetermined. V gave up 4 bases and J gave up 4 bases, with 17 bases separating them. This CDR3 is built from 15 residues. Per germline, CDR1 SGHDT and CDR2 YYEEEE. The CDR3 region has the DNA TGTGCCAGCAGCCCTCTTCTAGGAGGCGTCTATGGCTACACCTTC. Its translation is CASSPLLGGVYGYTF.

The rearrangement uses TRBV5-6 and TRBJ2-7; TRBD1 matches 9 bases. The V segment lost 4 bases and the J segment 5 bases; nucleotides outside the gene matches: 7. This CDR3 spans 14 amino acids. The germline gives CDR1 SGHDT, CDR2 YYEEEE. The DNA for the CDR3 is TGTGCCAGCAGCATGGGACAGGGCATCAACGAGCAGTACTTC. Its protein product is CASSMGQGINEQYF.

This clone appeared once. The junction and the germline gene differ at one end; a read error may be behind it. V usage is TRBV18 and J usage is TRBJ2-5; D may be TRBD1 (6 bases). The CDR3 is 14 residues long. The germline CDR1 and CDR2 sequences are KGHSH and LQKENI. The CDR3 spells CASSPQGRGETQYF. CDR3 nucleotide sequence: TGTGCCAGCTCGCCACAGGGACGGGGCGAGACCCAGTACTTC.

The chain recombines TRBV25-1 with TRBJ2-6; the D gene could be TRBD1 or TRBD2 (5 bases each). V gave up 3 bases and J gave up 4 bases, with 13 bases separating them. The CDR3 covers 16 residues. Germline V gene lookup returns CDR1 MGHDK and CDR2 SYGVNS. CDR3 in DNA: TGTGCCAGCAGTGAGATTGGGGGTGGCGGGGCCAACGTCCTGACTTTC. Its protein product is CASSEIGGGGANVLTF.

This rearrangement joins TRBV7-3 to TRBJ2-1; TRBD2 agrees at 7 bases. V dropped 4 bases and J dropped 10; count of bases not matched to a gene: 10. The CDR3 length is 14 residues. Germline V gene lookup returns CDR1 SGHTA and CDR2 FQGTGA. CDR3 nucleotide sequence: TGTGCCAGCAGCTCGACTAGCACGCATAGAGAGCAGTTCTTC. This sequence encodes CASSSTSTHREQFF.

The chain has TRBV5-1 and TRBJ2-7; D is perhaps TRBD2 (5 bases). Germline loops: CDR1 SGHRS, CDR2 YFSETQ. Trimming left V 0 bases short and J 4 bases short, with 8 bases between. This CDR3 comprises 13 residues. CDR3: CASSLGTQYEQYF. In DNA, the CDR3 is TGCGCCAGCAGCTTGGGGACTCAATACGAGCAGTACTTC. Supplemented by reference TRBV5-1 and TRBJ2-7, the full variable domain reads KAGVTQTPRYLIKTRGQQVTLSCSPISGHRSVSWYQQTPGQGLQFLFEYFSETQRNKGNFPGRFSGRQFSNSRSEMNVSTLELGDSALYLCASSLGTQYEQYFGPGTRLTVT.

The CDR3 coding sequence is TGTGCCAGCAGCTTAGGAAGGGGGTCGCGTGAGCAGTTCTTC. As protein: CASSLGRGSREQFF. The rearrangement links TRBV11-3 to TRBJ2-1; TRBD1 is a possible D gene (6 bases). Germline CDR1 is SGHNT and CDR2 is YENEEA. The CDR3 sequence is 14 residues long. V lost 1 base to trimming and J lost 9 bases, with 13 bases between them.

The J gene is TRBJ2-6, the V gene TRBV13, with unresolved D. Trimming cost V 8 bases and J 4 bases, with 18 bases left between them. The length of the CDR3 is 16 residues. Germline CDR1 is PRHDT and CDR2 is FYEKMQ (reference sequence). The CDR3 region has the DNA TGTGCCAGCCGAAAGGTCAGAGGTCCAGGGGCCAACGTCCTGACTTTC. Translation: CASRKVRGPGANVLTF.

The chain couples TRBV19 to TRBJ2-7; D is unclear. V was cut by 4 bases and J by 1 base, with 11 bases left in between. Looked up from germline, CDR1 is LNHDA and CDR2 is SQIVND (reference sequence). The CDR3 runs to 14 residues. The CDR3: CASSSGPGSYEQYF. CDR3 sequence (DNA): TGTGCCAGTAGTAGCGGTCCCGGTTCCTACGAGCAGTACTTC.

The chain couples TRBV10-2 to TRBJ2-5; TRBD2 matches 13 bases. Germline CDR1 is WSHSY and CDR2 is SAAADI. The CDR3 extends over 15 amino acids. V shed 7 bases and J 4 bases; nucleotides not matched to a gene: 6. The CDR3 DNA sequence: TGCGCCAGCACCGAAGGACTAGCGGGAGTAGAGACCCAGTACTTC. Translating gives CASTEGLAGVETQYF.

V gene TRBV28 combines with J gene TRBJ2-3; the D is unclear. Germline CDR1 and CDR2: MDHEN and SYDVKM. This CDR3 is 12 amino acids long. V lost 8 bases and J lost 1, with 7 bases in between. Written as DNA, the CDR3 is TGTGCCAGCTTTACAGGCACAGATACGCAGTATTTT. Its protein is CASFTGTDTQYF.

The J gene is TRBJ2-1, the V gene TRBV30, with a possible D match to TRBD2 (6 bases). The CDR3 is 10 amino acids. Looked up from germline, CDR1 is GTSNPN and CDR2 is SVGIG (reference sequence). Here the CDR3 reads CVGGRGEQFF. The CDR3, as DNA: TGTGTCGGCGGGCGGGGTGAGCAGTTCTTC.

This clone has a handful of counts. The same CDR3 also results from other DNA sequences found in this sample. The genes are TRBV15 and TRBJ2-5; no clear D. The V end lost 0 bases, the J end lost 5 bases, and 4 bases lay between the germline ends. The CDR3 runs 12 residues. CDR1 and CDR2 (germline): LNHNV, YYDKDF (reference sequence). DNA for the CDR3: TGTGCCACCAGCAGAGATACGGAGACCCAGTACTTC. Its protein product is CATSRDTETQYF.

The gene calls are TRBV5-1 and TRBJ1-1; D not certain. The V end lost 0 bases, the J end lost 6 bases, and 6 bases lay between the germline ends. The germline V gene encodes CDR1 SGHRS and CDR2 YFSETQ. The CDR3 runs to 12 residues. As DNA, the CDR3 is TGCGCCAGCAGCTTGGAGTTAGCTGAAGCTTTCTTT. Translated, it gives CASSLELAEAFF.

This chain joins TRBV5-4 and TRBJ1-1, with D possibly matching TRBD1 (6 bases). Looked up from germline, CDR1 is SGHNT and CDR2 is YYREEE (reference sequence). V was cut by 7 bases and J by 4 bases, with 14 bases left in between. The CDR3 is made up of 13 amino acids. CDR3 in amino acids: CASRNRVGTEAFF. The DNA for the CDR3 is TGTGCCAGCCGCAACAGGGTGGGCACTGAAGCTTTCTTT.